These 7 T cell receptor beta chains share one sample of origin, sequenced in a study of graft-versus-host responses after intestinal transplantation. Sequencing used immunoSEQ multiplex PCR; TCRdb keeps in-frame clones, though not all of them. The sample holds fewer than 75,000 clones; roughly 89% are singletons and the top ten take 1.6%. This material consisted of PBMCs, taken 26 days after transplant. The receptors derive from a human patient who received an intestinal transplant, so some T cells may come from the graft donor.

This rearrangement joins TRBV11-2 to TRBJ2-3; 11 bases match TRBD2. Germline values: CDR1 SGHAT, CDR2 FQNNGV. The CDR3 length is 15 residues. V gave up 3 bases and J gave up 2 bases; unmatched junction bases: 1. CDR3 sequence: CASSFSGRATDTQYF. The DNA for the CDR3 is TGTGCCAGCAGCTTTAGCGGGAGGGCCACAGATACGCAGTATTTT.

V is TRBV6-6 and J is TRBJ2-7, with no clear D. The germline V gene has CDR1 MNHNY and CDR2 SVGAGI (reference sequence). Trimming pared 4 bases from V and 0 bases from J, leaving 7 bases between. This CDR3 spans 13 amino acids. CDR3 protein: CASSLASSYEQYV. The CDR3 DNA sequence: TGTGCCAGCAGTTTAGCAAGCTCCTACGAGCAGTACGTC.

On this clone itself: The germline gene is not matched at one end of the junction; a read error may be the cause. The chain uses TRBV7-7 and TRBJ2-3; D uncertain. This CDR3 is built from 13 residues. Per germline, CDR1 SSHAT and CDR2 FNYEAQ (reference sequence). The CDR3 spells CASSSRLKDTQYF. The DNA of the CDR3 is TGTGCTAGCAGCTCAAGACTTAAAGATACGCAGTATTTT.

CDR3 sequence: CASSLSIHDRGDQPQHF. The CDR3 bases are TGTGCCAGCAGTTTATCGATTCATGACAGGGGAGACCAGCCCCAGCATTTT. The chain uses TRBV27 and TRBJ1-5; 8 positions agree with TRBD1. The CDR3 length is 17 residues. Unmatched junction bases numbered 11, after V lost 0 bases and J lost 7 bases. Germline lookup yields CDR1 MNHEY and CDR2 SMNVEV (reference sequence).

The V gene is TRBV4-1, the J gene TRBJ2-7; D might be TRBD1 (6 bases). This CDR3 has 15 amino acids. The V gene's germline CDR1 is MGHRA and CDR2 YSYEKL. V was clipped by 0 bases and J by 6 bases, with 15 bases between them. The CDR3 region has the DNA TGCGCCAGCAGCCAAGATCGGGAAGGGGGACGCGAGCAGTACTTC. Translating gives CASSQDREGGREQYF.

The chain is built from TRBV7-9 and TRBJ2-6; TRBD1 is a possible D gene (6 bases). V lost 2 bases and J 2 bases, leaving 10 bases between the germline ends. The CDR3 contains 16 residues. Germline V gene lookup returns CDR1 SEHNR and CDR2 FQNEAQ (reference sequence). The CDR3 loop is CASSLYGGAGANVLTF. CDR3 nucleotide sequence: TGTGCCAGCAGCTTATATGGGGGCGCTGGGGCCAACGTCCTGACTTTC.

CDR3 in amino acids: CAISELGGSYNEQFF. In DNA form, the CDR3 reads TGTGCCATCAGTGAGTTGGGGGGTTCCTACAATGAGCAGTTCTTC. V is TRBV10-3 and J is TRBJ2-1, with a possible D match to TRBD2 (6 bases). CDR1 and CDR2 from the germline V gene are ENHRY and SYGVKD. Trimming stripped 1 base from V and 1 base from J, with 8 bases between. The CDR3 consists of 15 residues.